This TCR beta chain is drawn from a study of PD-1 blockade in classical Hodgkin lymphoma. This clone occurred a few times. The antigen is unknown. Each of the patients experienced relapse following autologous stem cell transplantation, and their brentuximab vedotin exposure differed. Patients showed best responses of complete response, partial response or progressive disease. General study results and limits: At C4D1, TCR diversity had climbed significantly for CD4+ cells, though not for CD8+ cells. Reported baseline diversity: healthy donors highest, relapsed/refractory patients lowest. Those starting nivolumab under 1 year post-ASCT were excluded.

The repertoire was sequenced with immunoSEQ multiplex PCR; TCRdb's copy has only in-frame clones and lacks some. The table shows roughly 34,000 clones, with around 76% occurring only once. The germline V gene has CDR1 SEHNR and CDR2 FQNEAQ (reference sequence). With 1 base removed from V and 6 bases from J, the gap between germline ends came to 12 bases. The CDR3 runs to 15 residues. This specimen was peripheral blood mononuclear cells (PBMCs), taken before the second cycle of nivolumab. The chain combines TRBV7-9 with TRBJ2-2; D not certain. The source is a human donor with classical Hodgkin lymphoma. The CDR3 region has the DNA TGTGCCAGCAGCTTAGGGATCTCGATGGCCGGGGAGCTGTTTTTT. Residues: CASSLGISMAGELFF.